Listed here are 23 T cell receptor beta chains from one sample, sequenced in a study of blood T cell repertoires in COVID-19. Only in-frame clones appear in the TCRdb table, and some are missing; sequencing was by immunoSEQ multiplex PCR. The sample lists about 270,000 clones, more than 70% occurring once. The sample consisted of peripheral blood. The receptors come from a woman aged 18-29 years with acute or convalescent COVID-19.

CDR3 sequence reads: CASSLGSFSSYEQYF. The CDR3 DNA sequence: TGTGCCAGCAGTCTAGGTTCGTTTTCCAGCTACGAGCAGTACTTC. The chain has TRBV28 and TRBJ2-7; no clear D gene. The ends were cut back, 5 bases at V and 3 bases at J, with 17 bases in the middle. This CDR3 comprises 15 residues. Germline CDR1 MDHEN, CDR2 SYDVKM.

Here the CDR3 DNA reads TGTGCCAGCAGTACCAGGGGCTACGAGCAGTACTTC. Translation gives CASSTRGYEQYF. This chain uses TRBV12-3 or TRBV12-4 with TRBJ2-7, with TRBD1 as a possible D gene (6 bases). This CDR3 has 12 amino acids. Trimming took 5 bases from V and 3 from J, leaving 8 bases between them.

The J gene is TRBJ1-2, the V gene TRBV5-1; 8 bases fit TRBD1. Germline V gene lookup returns CDR1 SGHRS and CDR2 YFSETQ. This CDR3 is built from 16 residues. After removal of 0 bases from V and 4 bases from J, the junction contained 8 bases not matched to a gene. As DNA, the CDR3 is TGCGCCAGCAGCTTGGCGGGACAGGACTCTGGCTATGGCTACACCTTC. This encodes CASSLAGQDSGYGYTF.

The chain combines TRBV5-1 with TRBJ2-3; no definite D call. This CDR3 region has 13 residues. The V end was cut by 0 bases, the J end by 4 bases, with 6 bases between. Germline lookup yields CDR1 SGHRS and CDR2 YFSETQ. The CDR3 nucleotides read TGCGCCAGCAGCTTGGGTTCAGCAGATACGCAGTATTTT. This encodes CASSLGSADTQYF.

V gene TRBV6-6 combines with J gene TRBJ1-5, with D perhaps TRBD1 (5 bases). Germline values: CDR1 MNHNY, CDR2 SVGAGI (reference sequence). V was clipped by 2 bases and J by 2 bases, with 10 bases between them. The length of the CDR3 is 15 residues. CDR3 protein: CASSYGGDRNQPQHF. For the CDR3, the DNA is TGTGCCAGCAGTTACGGGGGGGATCGCAATCAGCCCCAGCATTTT.

The chain combines TRBV20-1 with TRBJ2-7, with TRBD2 matching 7 bases. The CDR3 is 12 amino acids. Germline V gives CDR1 DFQATT, CDR2 SNEGSKA (reference sequence). J was trimmed by 7 bases and V by 3 bases; bases with no gene match: 6. The CDR3: CSASQDGREQYF. CDR3 in DNA: TGCAGTGCTAGTCAGGACGGGAGGGAGCAGTACTTC.

This clone has more than one count but fewer than ten. The chain joins TRBV3-1 (or the pseudogene TRBV3-2) to TRBJ2-7, with D unresolved. V shed 1 base and J shed 4 bases, with 11 bases lying between them. Germline lookup yields CDR1 LGHDT and CDR2 YNNKEL (reference sequence). The CDR3 has 14 amino acids. The CDR3 spells CASSQGRLMYEQYF. The DNA for the CDR3 is TGTGCCAGCAGCCAAGGTCGACTCATGTACGAGCAGTACTTC.

This sequence joins TRBV30 and TRBJ2-7; TRBD2 aligns across 7 bases. The CDR3 is 13 residues long. V trimming: 1 base; J trimming: 2 bases; junction bases outside the gene matches: 2. Germline CDR1 is GTSNPN and CDR2 is SVGIG (reference sequence). CDR3 DNA sequence: TGTGCCTGGAGTGGGGGAGGGGCCTACGAGCAGTACTTC. Encoded protein: CAWSGGGAYEQYF.

The chain recombines TRBV18 with TRBJ2-7; the match to TRBD2 covers 7 bases. The CDR3 is 14 amino acids. Germline assignment: CDR1 KGHSH and CDR2 LQKENI. Germline trimming cut 4 bases from V and 6 bases from J; bases unmatched to any gene: 9. CDR3 in amino acids: CASSRAGVEGEQYF. The CDR3 DNA follows: TGTGCCAGCTCACGCGCGGGAGTCGAGGGCGAGCAGTACTTC.

The chain has TRBV30 and TRBJ2-1, with 13 bases identical to TRBD2. The V gene end was trimmed by 2 bases and the J gene end by 6 bases; junction bases not matched to a gene: 10. The CDR3 contains 17 residues. The V gene's germline CDR1 is GTSNPN and CDR2 SVGIG (reference sequence). The CDR3 sequence is CAWSLGLAGASGNEQFF. CDR3 nucleotide sequence: TGTGCCTGGAGTTTAGGACTAGCGGGGGCCTCCGGCAATGAGCAGTTCTTC.

The gene calls are TRBV14 and TRBJ1-1, with D possibly matching TRBD1 (5 bases). The CDR3 runs 14 residues. The ends were cut back, 4 bases at V and 4 bases at J, with 13 bases in the middle. Germline CDR1 SGHDN, CDR2 FVKESK. CDR3 sequence (DNA): TGTGCCAGCAGCCGTCCGGGACTTACCACTGAAGCTTTCTTT. Amino acids: CASSRPGLTTEAFF.

V usage is TRBV30 and J usage is TRBJ2-3, with D perhaps given as TRBD1 or TRBD2 (5 bases each). In germline, CDR1 is GTSNPN, CDR2 SVGIG (reference sequence). V dropped 5 bases and J dropped 5 bases, with 14 bases sitting between them. CDR3 length: 13 residues. In nucleotides, the CDR3 is TGTGCCTGGGGGACGGAGGTTAGAGATACGCAGTATTTT. It codes for CAWGTEVRDTQYF.

The chain links TRBV7-2 to TRBJ2-7, with D hard to call. The V gene's germline CDR1 is SGHTA and CDR2 FQGNSA. Trimming removed 0 bases at V and 4 bases at J, with 7 bases between. The CDR3 totals 13 residues. CDR3 in DNA: TGTGCCAGCAGCTTAGCTTTTTCTTACGAGCAGTACTTC. Residues: CASSLAFSYEQYF.

J is TRBJ2-3 and V is TRBV10-1; D might be TRBD2 (7 bases). V lost 4 bases and J 2 bases, leaving 13 bases between the germline ends. Germline V CDR1 and CDR2: WNHNN, SYGVQD (reference sequence). This CDR3 has 15 residues. CDR3 amino acids: CASSVGGAFTDTQYF. CDR3 bases: TGCGCCAGCAGTGTAGGGGGGGCTTTCACAGATACGCAGTATTTT.

The rearrangement links TRBV4-3 to TRBJ2-7; maybe TRBD1 (5 bases). Germline V gene lookup returns CDR1 LGHNA and CDR2 YSLEER. The CDR3 spans 15 residues. V lost 0 bases to trimming and J lost 5 bases, with 14 bases between them. The CDR3 sequence is CASSQDQGSKHEQYF. CDR3 nucleotide sequence: TGCGCCAGCAGCCAAGATCAGGGCAGTAAACACGAGCAGTACTTC.

The chain has TRBV5-1 and TRBJ1-4, with a weak D call TRBD1 (5 bases). The ends were cut back, 0 bases at V and 2 bases at J, with 8 bases in the middle. Germline-derived CDR1 and CDR2 are SGHRS and YFSETQ. This CDR3 has 15 amino acids. The CDR3 loop reads CASSLVGLTNEKLFF. The DNA of the CDR3 is TGCGCCAGCAGCTTGGTGGGACTTACTAATGAAAAACTGTTTTTT.

The rearrangement links TRBV28 to TRBJ2-3, with D maybe TRBD2 (5 bases). The germline V gene encodes CDR1 MDHEN and CDR2 SYDVKM. The V and J ends lost 1 base and 6 bases respectively, with 8 bases between them. CDR3 length equals 13 residues. CDR3 DNA sequence: TGTGCCAGCAGTTTATTCGGGGAGGATACGCAGTATTTT. It encodes CASSLFGEDTQYF.

The chain is built from TRBV28 and TRBJ2-7, with TRBD2 matching 8 bases. Trimming removed 5 bases from V and 0 bases from J; junction bases left unmatched: 9. Germline CDR1 MDHEN, CDR2 SYDVKM. The CDR3 runs to 16 residues. This CDR3 reads CASSPVLAALSYEQYF. The DNA of the CDR3 is TGTGCCAGCAGTCCCGTACTAGCGGCTCTCTCCTACGAGCAGTACTTC.

The chain is built from TRBV7-2 and TRBJ2-5; D possibly corresponds to TRBD2 (6 bases). The CDR3 has 14 residues. The V gene lost 2 bases and the J gene lost 2 bases, with 9 bases spanning the gap. Germline-derived CDR1 and CDR2 are SGHTA and FQGNSA. The CDR3, as DNA: TGTGCCAGCAGCTTAAGTGCGGGACAAGAGACCCAGTACTTC. It translates to CASSLSAGQETQYF.

The chain carries TRBV6-2 or TRBV6-3 and TRBJ1-1, with 10 bases identical to TRBD1. V dropped 6 bases and J dropped 1; count of bases not matched to a gene: 14. The CDR3 has 18 residues. CDR1 and CDR2 from the germline V gene are MNHEY and SVGEGT. For the CDR3, the DNA is TGTGCCAGCAGCTTCAAATGGACAGGGGGGCTAAGGAACACTGAAGCTTTCTTT. This encodes CASSFKWTGGLRNTEAFF.

The chain couples TRBV3-1 (or the pseudogene TRBV3-2) to TRBJ2-1, with TRBD1 identical over 8 bases. J was trimmed by 2 bases and V by 3 bases; bases with no gene match: 9. Per germline, CDR1 LGHDT and CDR2 YNNKEL (reference sequence). The CDR3 length is 17 residues. The CDR3, as DNA: TGTGCCAGCAGCCATTCCACGACAGGGGTAACCTACAATGAGCAGTTCTTC. It codes for CASSHSTTGVTYNEQFF.

The DNA of the CDR3 is TGCGCCAGCAGCCTGACAGGGAACTACGAGCAGTACTTC. Amino acid sequence: CASSLTGNYEQYF. The V and J genes are TRBV5-1 and TRBJ2-7, with 7 bases that match TRBD1. Germline CDR1 and CDR2: SGHRS and YFSETQ. J gave up 3 bases and V 4 bases, and 4 bases lay outside the gene matches. This CDR3 comprises 13 residues.

Concerning this clone itself: Other DNA sequences of this sample code for an identical CDR3. V usage is TRBV28 and J usage is TRBJ1-5; D gene uncertain. Between the trimmed V and J ends, which lost 5 bases and 6 bases, there was a span of 8 bases. The germline gives CDR1 MDHEN, CDR2 SYDVKM. This CDR3 spans 12 amino acids. Written as DNA, the CDR3 is TGTGCCAGCAGTCCCCGGGGTCAGCCCCAGCATTTT. It encodes CASSPRGQPQHF.